This entry describes one TCR beta chain. This specimen comes from a study of blood T cell repertoires in COVID-19. The CDR3 loop spans 14 amino acids. CDR1 KGHSH and CDR2 LQKENI come from the germline V gene. V lost 3 bases and J lost 6; bases outside the gene matches: 8. Original processing notes: For nucleated cells, counts were estimated from reference gene primer amplification. Sequenced by immunoSEQ multiplex PCR; TCRdb stores in-frame clones only, minus some. V, J and clone size are taken as reported in that table, and D and trimming were inferred from the DNA itself. Here the sample spans approximately 150,000 clones, almost 85% being singletons.

This receptor was obtained from a woman aged 80 or over with COVID-19, enrolled during active disease. The sequenced sample consisted of peripheral blood. The chain has TRBV18 and TRBJ2-7; TRBD1 aligns across 7 bases. In nucleotides, the CDR3 is TGTGCCAGCTCACCCGGGACAGCTCTAAGCGAGCAGTACTTC. Protein product: CASSPGTALSEQYF.